A selection of T cell receptor beta chains follows, all from one sample in a study of T cell changes during pregnancy in multiple sclerosis. Some clones are missing from TCRdb's copy, which holds only in-frame ones; the method was immunoSEQ multiplex PCR. The sample has 76,000 or so clones; about 93% are singletons. The specimen comprised peripheral blood, sampled in the second trimester of pregnancy. These receptors all stem from a female donor in good health, enrolled as a control in a pregnancy study. The CDR3 runs from the conserved cysteine through the conserved F or W. Each record gives: J gene, V gene, D gene, clone size, CDR3 protein, CDR3 DNA. A D gene is named only where the DNA matches it firmly. Clone size is not always given. Where it is, it says once, few, many or a class for expanded clones.

>TRBJ2-5|TRBV5-6|TRBD2|-
CASSSPSGGEETQYF
TGTGCCAGCAGTTCTCCTAGCGGGGGGGAAGAGACCCAGTACTTC
>TRBJ2-7|TRBV7-2|-|-
CASSFGAYEQYF
TGTGCCAGCAGTTTTGGGGCTTACGAGCAGTACTTC
>TRBJ2-7|TRBV27|-|-
CASLEQVWESYEQYF
TGTGCCAGCCTCGAGCAGGTCTGGGAGTCCTACGAGCAGTACTTC
>TRBJ2-2|TRBV7-9|-|-
CASSATAADTGELFF
TGTGCCAGCAGCGCGACCGCGGCGGATACCGGGGAGCTGTTTTTT
>TRBJ1-2|TRBV5-6|TRBD1|-
CASSWGTAAYGYTF
TGTGCCAGCAGCTGGGGGACAGCAGCCTATGGCTACACCTTC
>TRBJ1-5|TRBV30|-|-
CAWSLRTSGQPQHF
TGTGCCTGGAGTCTCAGGACCTCGGGACAGCCCCAGCATTTT
>TRBJ2-7|TRBV7-8|-|-
CASSLKLDTYEQYF
TGTGCCAGCAGCTTAAAACTAGACACCTACGAGCAGTACTTC
>TRBJ1-5|TRBV5-6|TRBD1|-
CASSSGGAYQPQHF
TGTGCCAGCAGCTCAGGGGGCGCGTATCAGCCCCAGCATTTT
>TRBJ1-3|TRBV5-6|TRBD1|-
CASSLAGTGSGNTIYF
TGTGCCAGCAGCTTGGCCGGGACAGGCTCTGGAAACACCATATATTTT
>TRBJ2-3|TRBV11-2|-|-
CASTSAVRQLTDTQYF
TGTGCCAGCACCTCAGCCGTCAGACAGTTAACAGATACGCAGTATTTT
>TRBJ2-3|TRBV6-4|-|-
CASSPRGSTDTQYF
TGTGCCAGCAGCCCTCGGGGGAGCACAGATACGCAGTATTTT
>TRBJ1-1|TRBV9|TRBD1|-
CASSGTRGLNTEAFF
TGTGCCAGCAGCGGAACCAGGGGGCTTAATACTGAAGCTTTCTTT
>TRBJ2-7|TRBV4-3|-|-
CASSQDRRGVHEQYF
TGCGCCAGCAGCCAAGATCGCAGGGGAGTCCACGAGCAGTACTTC
>TRBJ1-2|TRBV19|TRBD1|-
CASSKQGATNYGYTF
TGTGCCAGTAGCAAACAGGGGGCGACTAACTATGGCTACACCTTC
>TRBJ1-1|TRBV11-2|-|few
CASSLRGYDTEAFF
TGTGCCAGCAGCTTAAGAGGGTACGACACTGAAGCTTTCTTT
>TRBJ1-3|TRBV29-1|-|-
CSVRGDPGNTIYF
TGCAGCGTCCGGGGGGACCCTGGAAACACCATATATTTT
>TRBJ2-2|TRBV7-9|-|-
CATPREGQTTNTGELFF
TGTGCCACCCCCCGGGAGGGACAGACAACGAACACCGGGGAGCTGTTTTTT
>TRBJ1-5|TRBV7-9|-|-
CASSSDTNQPQHF
TGTGCCAGCAGCTCCGACACAAATCAGCCCCAGCATTTT
>TRBJ1-1|TRBV6-5|TRBD1|-
CASRTGTGVTEAFF
TGTGCCAGCAGAACCGGGACAGGGGTTACTGAAGCTTTCTTT
>TRBJ2-2|TRBV18|-|-
CASSPQGGTGELFF
TGTGCCAGCTCCCCCCAGGGAGGCACCGGGGAGCTGTTTTTT
>TRBJ1-1|TRBV25-1|TRBD1|-
CASSEQGVTEAFF
TGTGCCAGCAGTGAACAGGGGGTCACTGAAGCTTTCTTT
>TRBJ1-4|TRBV2|TRBD1|-
CASRVITTGANEKLFF
TGTGCCAGCAGGGTTATTACGACAGGGGCTAATGAAAAACTGTTTTTT
>TRBJ1-2|TRBV5-8|TRBD1|-
CASSRDRGYYGYTF
TGTGCCAGCAGCCGAGACAGGGGCTACTATGGCTACACCTTC
>TRBJ1-4|TRBV7-9|-|-
CASSSIPGLHSVEKLFF
TGTGCCAGCAGCTCCATACCGGGACTTCACTCCGTTGAAAAACTGTTTTTT
>TRBJ2-7|TRBV5-6|TRBD1|-
CASSHLDREYEQYF
TGTGCCAGCAGCCATCTGGACAGGGAGTACGAGCAGTACTTC
>TRBJ1-5|TRBV19|TRBD1|-
CASSLAGGLSNQPQHF
TGTGCCAGTTCCTTAGCAGGGGGTCTAAGCAATCAGCCCCAGCATTTT
>TRBJ2-2|TRBV5-1|TRBD2|-
CASSLEASGNTGELFF
TGCGCCAGCAGCTTGGAGGCTAGCGGGAACACCGGGGAGCTGTTTTTT
>TRBJ1-6|TRBV4-1|-|few
CASSQDSGGNSPLHF
TGCGCCAGCAGCCAAGATAGTGGGGGGAATTCACCCCTCCACTTT
>TRBJ1-5|TRBV19|-|once
CASSPGSGWDSNQPQHF
TGTGCCAGTAGTCCCGGGTCGGGATGGGATAGCAATCAGCCCCAGCATTTT
>TRBJ2-2|TRBV9|TRBD1|-
CASSVRTGGTGELFF
TGTGCCAGCAGCGTAAGAACAGGGGGTACCGGGGAGCTGTTTTTT
>TRBJ1-2|TRBV7-9|TRBD1|once
CASTRTGNGGYTF
TGTGCCAGCACACGGACAGGGAACGGAGGCTACACCTTC
>TRBJ2-3|TRBV18|TRBD1|-
CASSSSGGDTQYF
TGTGCCAGCTCATCGTCAGGGGGAGATACGCAGTATTTT
>TRBJ1-1|TRBV30|TRBD1|-
CAWSVGRGFTEAFF
TGTGCCTGGAGTGTAGGCAGGGGGTTCACTGAAGCTTTCTTT
>TRBJ2-3|TRBV7-2|TRBD2|-
CASSSIAGGPDTQYF
TGTGCCAGCAGCTCCATAGCGGGGGGGCCGGATACGCAGTATTTT
>TRBJ1-1|TRBV30|TRBD1|once
CAWSRDRGNGAFF
TGTGCCTGGAGTCGGGACAGGGGAAATGGGGCTTTCTTT
>TRBJ2-1|TRBV5-4|TRBD2|once
CASSLGRGASYNEQFF
TGTGCCAGCAGCTTGGGGCGGGGGGCCTCCTACAATGAGCAGTTCTTC
>TRBJ2-7|TRBV29-1|-|once
CSVVTPDTGSYEQYF
TGCAGCGTTGTCACCCCAGATACAGGGTCGTACGAGCAGTACTTC
>TRBJ1-1|TRBV7-2|-|-
CASSRRTGFTEAFF
TGTGCCAGCAGCCGAAGAACAGGGTTCACTGAAGCTTTCTTT
>TRBJ2-2|TRBV15|TRBD2|few
CATSRGLAGQTGELFF
TGTGCCACCAGCAGAGGACTAGCGGGGCAAACCGGGGAGCTGTTTTTT
>TRBJ1-1|TRBV7-2|-|few
CASSLGTVNTEAFF
TGTGCCAGCAGCTTAGGGACAGTTAACACTGAAGCTTTCTTT
>TRBJ2-2|TRBV7-3|-|-
CASSPGLQGILNTGELFF
TGTGCCAGCAGCCCTGGGCTGCAGGGGATTTTGAACACCGGGGAGCTGTTTTTT
>TRBJ1-2|TRBV15|TRBD1|-
CATSRTGGNYGYTF
TGTGCCACCAGCCGGACAGGGGGAAACTATGGCTACACCTTC
>TRBJ1-6|TRBV14|TRBD1|-
CASSPRGPRYNSPLHF
TGTGCCAGCTCCCCCAGGGGGCCAAGGTATAATTCACCCCTCCACTTT
>TRBJ2-7|TRBV14|-|-
CASSQTPAGPFPYEQYF
TGTGCCAGCAGCCAGACCCCGGCAGGGCCCTTCCCCTACGAGCAGTACTTC
>TRBJ1-1|TRBV6-1|TRBD1|-
CASLDRGTEAFF
TGTGCCAGTCTAGACAGGGGCACTGAAGCTTTCTTT
>TRBJ1-1|TRBV30|TRBD1|-
CAWDRVGTEAFF
TGTGCCTGGGACAGGGTTGGGACTGAAGCTTTCTTT
>TRBJ2-1|TRBV4-1|TRBD2|-
CASSQDRGGGAINEQFF
TGCGCCAGCAGCCAAGATAGGGGCGGGGGGGCCATCAATGAGCAGTTCTTC
>TRBJ1-2|TRBV29-1|TRBD1|-
CSVEEMTGLDYGYTF
TGCAGCGTTGAAGAGATGACAGGGTTGGACTATGGCTACACCTTC
>TRBJ2-4|TRBV5-6|TRBD1|-
CASQKTGQIQYF
TGTGCCAGCCAAAAGACGGGACAGATTCAGTACTTC
>TRBJ1-1|TRBV14|-|-
CASRAEAAEAFF
TGTGCCAGCAGGGCCGAGGCAGCTGAAGCTTTCTTT
>TRBJ2-1|TRBV7-9|-|once
CASSPQGDNEQFF
TGTGCCAGCAGCCCACAGGGAGACAATGAGCAGTTCTTC
>TRBJ1-5|TRBV7-9|TRBD1|-
CASSLGPGQGGNQPQHF
TGTGCCAGCAGCTTAGGACCGGGACAGGGTGGGAATCAGCCCCAGCATTTT
>TRBJ1-1|TRBV19|TRBD1|few
CASSAGQKAFF
TGTGCCAGTAGTGCGGGACAGAAAGCTTTCTTT
>TRBJ2-5|TRBV11-3|TRBD2|-
CASSLGLAGEQETQYF
TGTGCCAGCAGCTTAGGTTTAGCGGGGGAACAAGAGACCCAGTACTTC
>TRBJ1-1|TRBV5-6|-|-
CASSSQDTEAFF
TGTGCCAGCAGCTCTCAGGACACTGAAGCTTTCTTT